This T cell receptor beta chain stems from a study of blood T cell repertoires in COVID-19. Ages ranged from roughly 18 to 100 years, with residence in about two dozen US areas. This clone was seen a single time. The method was immunoSEQ multiplex PCR; TCRdb's version includes in-frame clones alone and lacks a portion of them. The data hold about 200,000 clones, with roughly 82% observed a single time. The receptor was isolated from a man between 35 and 55 years old with acute COVID-19. Sequencing was carried out using PBMCs or T cells enriched from blood (not recorded which).

CDR3 DNA sequence: TGTGCCAGCAGACATTCGGGAAAGGGGGTTTCGCGCAATCAGCCCCAGCATTTT. Protein product: CASRHSGKGVSRNQPQHF. The gene calls are TRBV28 and TRBJ1-5; tentative D call: TRBD1 (6 bases). The CDR3 covers 18 residues. CDR1 MDHEN and CDR2 SYDVKM come from the germline V gene. V lost 6 bases to trimming and J lost 2 bases, with 23 bases between them.